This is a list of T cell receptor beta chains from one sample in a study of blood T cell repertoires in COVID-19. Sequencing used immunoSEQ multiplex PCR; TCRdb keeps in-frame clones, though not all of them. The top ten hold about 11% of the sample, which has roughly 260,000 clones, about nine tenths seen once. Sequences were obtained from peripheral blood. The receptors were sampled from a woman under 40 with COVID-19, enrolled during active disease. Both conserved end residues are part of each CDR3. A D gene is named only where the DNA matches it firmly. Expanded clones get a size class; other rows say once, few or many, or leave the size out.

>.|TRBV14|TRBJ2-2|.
CASSQRRGSAGELFF
TGTGCCAGCAGCCAACGCCGGGGATCAGCCGGGGAGCTGTTTTTT
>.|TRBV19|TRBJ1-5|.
CASSIPGLGQPQHF
TGTGCCAGTAGTATCCCAGGGTTGGGGCAGCCCCAGCATTTT
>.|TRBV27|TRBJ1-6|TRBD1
CASRLPSGTGNSPLHF
TGTGCCAGCAGATTACCATCCGGGACAGGGAACTCACCCCTCCACTTT
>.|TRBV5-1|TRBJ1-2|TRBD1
CASSLETGGSYGYTF
TGCGCCAGCAGCTTGGAGACAGGGGGCTCCTATGGCTACACCTTC
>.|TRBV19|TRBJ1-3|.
CASRWLAADSGNTIYF
TGTGCCAGCCGATGGTTAGCCGCCGACTCTGGAAACACCATATATTTT
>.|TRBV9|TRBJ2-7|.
CASSVGQESSYEQYF
TGTGCCAGCAGCGTAGGACAGGAAAGCTCCTACGAGCAGTACTTC
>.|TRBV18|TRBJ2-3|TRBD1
CASSPPGQGAVTQYF
TGTGCCAGCTCACCGCCGGGACAGGGGGCTGTTACGCAGTATTTT
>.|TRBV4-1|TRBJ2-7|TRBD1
CASSQDRGQGHYEQYF
TGCGCCAGCAGCCAAGATAGGGGACAGGGCCACTACGAGCAGTACTTC
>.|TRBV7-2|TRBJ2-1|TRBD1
CASSPGQGAYGQFF
TGTGCCAGCAGCCCGGGACAGGGGGCCTATGGGCAGTTCTTC
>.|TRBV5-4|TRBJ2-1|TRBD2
CASSLGGSLAASRNEQFF
TGTGCCAGCAGCTTGGGCGGCTCACTAGCGGCCTCACGCAATGAGCAGTTCTTC
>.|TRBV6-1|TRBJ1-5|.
CASSIKSAGNQPQHF
TGTGCCAGCAGCATAAAGTCGGCAGGGAATCAGCCCCAGCATTTT
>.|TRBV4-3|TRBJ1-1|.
CASSQGSQGGTEAFF
TGCGCCAGCAGCCAAGGGTCCCAGGGAGGTACCGAAGCTTTCTTT
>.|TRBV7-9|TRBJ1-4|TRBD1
CASSLARTGRDTEKLFF
TGTGCCAGCAGCTTAGCAAGGACAGGACGCGACACTGAAAAACTGTTTTTT
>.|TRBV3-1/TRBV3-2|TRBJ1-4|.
CASTRTVATNEKLFF
TGTGCCAGCACCCGGACAGTTGCAACTAATGAAAAACTGTTTTTT
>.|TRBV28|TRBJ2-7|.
CASSADTYEQYF
TGTGCCAGCAGCGCCGACACCTACGAGCAGTACTTC
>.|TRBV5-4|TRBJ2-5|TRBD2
CASRHIGTSGRASQETQYF
TGTGCCAGCAGACATATCGGGACTAGCGGGAGGGCTAGCCAAGAGACCCAGTACTTC
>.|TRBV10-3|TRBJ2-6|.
CAISELTSSGANVLTF
TGTGCCATCAGTGAGTTAACGAGCTCTGGGGCCAACGTCCTGACTTTC
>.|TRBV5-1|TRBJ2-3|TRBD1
CASRRTGPPDTQYF
TGCGCCAGCAGGAGGACAGGGCCCCCAGATACGCAGTATTTT
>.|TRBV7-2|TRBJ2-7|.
CASSPPRPGAHEQYF
TGTGCCAGCAGCCCCCCCCGCCCGGGAGCTCACGAGCAGTACTTC
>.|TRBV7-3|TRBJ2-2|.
CASSLQGLNTGELFF
TGTGCCAGCAGCTTACAGGGGCTGAACACCGGGGAGCTGTTTTTT
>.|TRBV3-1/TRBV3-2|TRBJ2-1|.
CASSQENPGYNEQFF
TGTGCCAGCAGCCAAGAGAACCCGGGCTACAATGAGCAGTTCTTC
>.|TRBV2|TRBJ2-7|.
CASSDSPYEQYF
TGTGCCAGCAGTGACAGTCCCTACGAGCAGTACTTC
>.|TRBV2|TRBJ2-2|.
CASNQEGTGELFF
TGTGCCAGCAACCAGGAAGGTACCGGGGAGCTGTTTTTT
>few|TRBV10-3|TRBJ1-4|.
CAIREAGNEKLFF
TGTGCCATCAGGGAGGCGGGTAATGAAAAACTGTTTTTT
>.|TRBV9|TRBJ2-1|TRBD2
CASSGPSGTSSYNEQFF
TGTGCCAGCAGTGGCCCTAGCGGCACTAGCTCCTACAATGAGCAGTTCTTC
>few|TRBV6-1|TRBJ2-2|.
CASSEVVTGELFF
TGTGCCAGCAGTGAAGTAGTAACCGGGGAGCTGTTTTTT
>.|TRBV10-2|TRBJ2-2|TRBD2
CASSEQREGTGELFF
TGCGCCAGCAGTGAGCAGCGGGAGGGAACCGGGGAGCTGTTTTTT
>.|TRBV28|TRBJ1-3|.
CASSLWANSGNTIYF
TGTGCCAGCAGTTTGTGGGCAAACTCTGGAAACACCATATATTTT
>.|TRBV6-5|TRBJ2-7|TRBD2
CASIKTSGAGYEQYF
TGTGCCAGCATTAAAACTAGCGGGGCCGGTTACGAGCAGTACTTC
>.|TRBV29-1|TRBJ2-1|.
CSVEEEGYNEQFF
TGCAGCGTAGAGGAAGAGGGTTACAATGAGCAGTTCTTC
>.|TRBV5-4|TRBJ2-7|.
CASSSTGTYEQYF
TGTGCCAGCAGCTCGACAGGAACCTACGAGCAGTACTTC
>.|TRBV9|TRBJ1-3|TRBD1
CASSRDSSGNTIYF
TGTGCCAGCAGCCGGGACAGCTCTGGAAACACCATATATTTT
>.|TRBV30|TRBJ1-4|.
CAWSVSNEKLFF
TGTGCCTGGAGCGTATCGAATGAAAAACTGTTTTTT
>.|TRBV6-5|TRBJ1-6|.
CASSSTTGNNSPLHF
TGTGCCAGCAGTTCCACGACAGGAAATAATTCACCCCTCCACTTT
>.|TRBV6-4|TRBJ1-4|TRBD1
CASSGQAGEKLFF
TGTGCCAGCAGCGGACAGGCGGGTGAAAAACTGTTTTTT
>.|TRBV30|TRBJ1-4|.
CAWRDRSRNEKLFF
TGTGCCTGGAGAGACAGGAGCCGTAATGAAAAACTGTTTTTT
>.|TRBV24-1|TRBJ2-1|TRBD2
CATSDFWAGGHEQFF
TGTGCCACCAGTGATTTCTGGGCGGGAGGCCATGAGCAGTTCTTC
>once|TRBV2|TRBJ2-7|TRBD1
CASGTGVYEQYF
TGTGCCAGCGGGACAGGGGTGTATGAGCAGTACTTC
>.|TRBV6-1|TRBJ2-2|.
CASSDGFHLGSGELFF
TGTGCCAGCAGTGATGGATTCCACCTAGGTAGCGGGGAGCTGTTTTTT
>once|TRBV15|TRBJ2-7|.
CATSRDAGFYEQYF
TGTGCCACCAGCAGAGATGCGGGGTTCTACGAGCAGTACTTC
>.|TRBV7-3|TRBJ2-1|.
CASNAEDEQFF
TGTGCCAGCAACGCGGAAGACGAGCAGTTCTTC
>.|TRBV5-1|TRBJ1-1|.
CASSLGLLNTEAFF
TGCGCCAGCAGCTTGGGCCTATTAAACACTGAAGCTTTCTTT
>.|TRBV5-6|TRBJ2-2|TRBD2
CASSPRTSGRRELFF
TGTGCCAGCAGCCCCCGGACTAGCGGGAGAAGGGAGCTGTTTTTT
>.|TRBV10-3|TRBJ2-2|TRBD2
CAISGSGRAGELFF
TGTGCCATCAGTGGGAGCGGGAGGGCCGGGGAGCTGTTTTTT
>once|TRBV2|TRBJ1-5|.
CASSRGSSGLAPQHF
TGTGCCAGCAGTCGGGGTAGCAGCGGGCTGGCGCCCCAGCATTTT
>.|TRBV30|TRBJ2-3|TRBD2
CAWRGRTSGSGTQYF
TGTGCCTGGAGAGGCCGGACTAGCGGGAGTGGTACGCAGTATTTT
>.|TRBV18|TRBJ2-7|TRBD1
CASSPRTGDHEQYF
TGTGCCAGCTCACCCCGGACAGGGGACCACGAGCAGTACTTC
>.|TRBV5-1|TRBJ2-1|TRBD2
CASSLQGTSEYNEQFF
TGCGCCAGCAGCTTGCAGGGGACTAGCGAATACAATGAGCAGTTCTTC
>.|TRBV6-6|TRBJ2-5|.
CASSYGLHKETQYF
TGTGCCAGCAGTTACGGACTCCACAAAGAGACCCAGTACTTC
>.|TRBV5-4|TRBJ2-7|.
CASRADSYEQYF
TGTGCCAGCAGGGCGGACTCCTACGAGCAGTACTTC
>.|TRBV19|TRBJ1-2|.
CASSIDLAGYYGYTF
TGTGCCAGTAGTATAGATCTGGCAGGGTACTATGGCTACACCTTC
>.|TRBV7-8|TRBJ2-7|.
CASSPHRATQYF
TGTGCCAGCAGCCCACACAGGGCTACGCAGTACTTC
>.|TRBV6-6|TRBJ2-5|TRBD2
CASRKSSGNIVETQYF
TGTGCCAGCAGAAAAAGTAGCGGGAACATCGTAGAGACCCAGTACTTC
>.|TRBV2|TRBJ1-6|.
CASSNWGDSPLHF
TGTGCCAGCAGTAACTGGGGCGATTCACCCCTCCACTTT
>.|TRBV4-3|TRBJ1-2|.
CASSQATGYGYTF
TGCGCCAGCAGCCAAGCCACAGGGTACGGCTACACCTTC